One sample yielded the 5 T cell receptor beta chains listed below, sequenced in a study of lymphopenia after photon versus proton radiotherapy. Data came from immunoSEQ multiplex PCR; TCRdb stores just in-frame clones and leaves some out. Of some 41,000 clones listed, around 84% are singletons. The source was peripheral blood, collected from a patient treated with proton-based radiotherapy. These receptors were obtained from a woman in her seventies with pancreatic cancer. Some clones in this sample may be carry-over from other donors' samples.

This rearrangement joins TRBV9 to TRBJ1-1; weak D call: TRBD1 (6 bases). Germline loops: CDR1 SGDLS, CDR2 YYNGEE. This CDR3 contains 13 residues. V lost 0 bases and J lost 11, with 14 bases in between. For the CDR3, the DNA is TGTGCCAGCAGCGTAGATTCAGGGGACTACGCTTTCTTT. Encoded protein: CASSVDSGDYAFF.

This clone was detected once. This chain uses TRBV6-5 with TRBJ1-1; 8 bases map to TRBD1. The germline gives CDR1 MNHEY, CDR2 SVGAGI. CDR3 length equals 14 residues. Germline trimming cut 6 bases from V and 1 base from J; bases unmatched to any gene: 4. This chain's CDR3 is CASSRTGTNTEAFF. In nucleotides, the CDR3 is TGTGCCAGCAGCAGGACAGGGACGAACACTGAAGCTTTCTTT.

This chain links TRBV6-1 with TRBJ2-2, with TRBD2 matching over 7 bases. V gave up 4 bases and J gave up 5 bases; unmatched junction bases: 10. Germline V gene lookup returns CDR1 MNHNS and CDR2 SASEGT. The CDR3 totals 16 residues. The CDR3 bases are TGTGCCAGCAGTGCCGCGGCGGGAGCGGTAACCGGGGAGCTGTTTTTT. This translates into CASSAAAGAVTGELFF.

The rearrangement joins TRBV5-1 to TRBJ2-3; TRBD1 matches 8 bases. CDR1 is SGHRS, CDR2 YFSETQ, per germline. The length of the CDR3 is 14 residues. The junction had 7 bases not matched to a gene; V was cut back by 5 bases and J by 5 bases. The CDR3: CASSRTGQGDTQYF. CDR3 nucleotides: TGCGCCAGCAGTCGGACAGGGCAGGGAGATACGCAGTATTTT.

The J gene is TRBJ2-5, the V gene TRBV30, with 7 bases aligning to TRBD2. V dropped 4 bases and J dropped 5; count of bases not matched to a gene: 7. Per the germline V gene, CDR1 is GTSNPN and CDR2 is SVGIG (reference sequence). The CDR3 spans 13 residues. In DNA, the CDR3 is TGTGCCTGGAACGGGGGAGGGTATGAGACCCAGTACTTC. Translation: CAWNGGGYETQYF.